A selection of T cell receptor beta chains follows, all from one sample in a study of cytomegalovirus exposure and HLA in healthy donors. TCRdb keeps only in-frame clones here, not all; method: immunoSEQ multiplex PCR. In the table there are about 180,000 clones, approximately 80% of which are singletons. Input material: PBMCs. The receptors stem from a girl between 10 and 17 years old in good health and CMV-seropositive. CDR3s include the opening cysteine and the closing phenylalanine or tryptophan. The D gene is left open where the match is weak. Not all rows give a size; the values are once, few, many and, for expanded clones, a class.

V	size	D	J	CDR3	DNA
TRBV2	.	.	TRBJ1-5	CASSERFNNQPQHF	TGTGCCAGCAGTGAACGGTTCAACAATCAGCCCCAGCATTTT
TRBV5-1	.	TRBD1	TRBJ2-3	CASSLANGGTGYTDTQYF	TGCGCCAGCAGCTTGGCCAATGGTGGGACAGGGTACACAGATACGCAGTATTTT
TRBV10-1	.	TRBD1	TRBJ2-2	CASSESGRGRHTGELFF	TGCGCCAGCAGTGAGTCGGGCAGGGGGCGCCACACCGGGGAGCTGTTTTTT
TRBV7-2	.	TRBD1	TRBJ1-1	CASSEGQGVAEAFF	TGTGCCAGCAGCGAGGGACAGGGGGTCGCTGAAGCTTTCTTT
TRBV10-1	.	TRBD1	TRBJ1-2	CASSDRQGHQGYTF	TGCGCCAGCAGTGATCGACAGGGCCATCAAGGCTACACCTTC
TRBV29-1	few	TRBD2	TRBJ2-5	CSALAETHSLLETQYF	TGCAGCGCGCTAGCGGAGACCCACTCCCTACTGGAGACCCAGTACTTC
TRBV2	.	TRBD2	TRBJ2-7	CASSDPGLARYEQYF	TGTGCCAGCAGTGACCCGGGACTAGCGAGGTACGAGCAGTACTTC
TRBV19	.	.	TRBJ2-5	CASSIWIASQETQYF	TGTGCCAGTAGTATATGGATAGCGAGCCAAGAGACCCAGTACTTC
TRBV7-8	.	.	TRBJ2-6	CASSFGASGANVLTF	TGTGCCAGCAGCTTTGGAGCCTCTGGGGCCAACGTCCTGACTTTC
TRBV7-6	.	TRBD2	TRBJ2-7	CASSLEGGRYEQYF	TGTGCCAGCAGCTTAGAGGGCGGGAGGTACGAGCAGTACTTC
TRBV4-3	.	.	TRBJ2-3	CASSQYYIPDTQYF	TGCGCCAGCAGCCAATACTACATCCCAGATACGCAGTATTTT
TRBV10-3	.	TRBD2	TRBJ2-1	CAINPSGLAGGSLHNEQFF	TGTGCCATCAATCCCTCCGGACTAGCGGGAGGGTCCCTTCACAATGAGCAGTTCTTC
TRBV15	once	TRBD1	TRBJ1-1	CATSRDRGQGLWNTEAFF	TGTGCCACCAGCAGAGATAGAGGACAGGGGTTGTGGAACACTGAAGCTTTCTTT
TRBV19	.	.	TRBJ1-5	CASSTRTVSNQPQHF	TGTGCCAGTAGTACCAGGACAGTTAGCAATCAGCCCCAGCATTTT
TRBV7-9	.	.	TRBJ2-1	CASGHWRPSRDNEQFF	TGTGCCAGCGGGCACTGGAGGCCATCTAGAGACAATGAGCAGTTCTTC
TRBV15	.	.	TRBJ2-4	CATSQFPSDIQYF	TGTGCCACCAGCCAATTCCCTTCGGACATTCAGTACTTC
TRBV4-2	.	TRBD1	TRBJ1-1	CASSQNTGDPNTEAFF	TGTGCCAGCAGCCAAAATACAGGGGATCCGAACACTGAAGCTTTCTTT
TRBV5-6	.	.	TRBJ1-1	CASSLVPLGRGEAFF	TGTGCCAGCAGCTTGGTGCCGCTCGGCAGGGGCGAAGCTTTCTTT
TRBV27	.	.	TRBJ1-1	CASSLGPRMNTEAFF	TGTGCCAGCAGTTTAGGCCCCCGTATGAACACTGAAGCTTTCTTT
TRBV5-4	.	TRBD1	TRBJ2-6	CASSFSAGGTGANVLTF	TGTGCCAGCAGCTTTTCAGCAGGGGGCACTGGGGCCAACGTCCTGACTTTC
TRBV27	.	TRBD1	TRBJ2-4	CASSPSGQGDRHIQYF	TGTGCCAGCAGTCCGTCGGGACAGGGGGACCGTCACATTCAGTACTTC
TRBV5-5	.	.	TRBJ2-6	CACRTVSGANVLTF	TGTGCCTGTCGAACGGTCTCTGGGGCCAACGTCCTGACTTTC
TRBV5-1	once	.	TRBJ2-1	CASSLGAAQYNEQFF	TGCGCCAGCAGCTTGGGGGCAGCTCAGTACAATGAGCAGTTCTTC
TRBV4-1	.	TRBD1	TRBJ1-1	CASSHRTGNTEAFF	TGCGCCAGCAGCCATAGGACAGGAAACACTGAAGCTTTCTTT
TRBV7-2	.	TRBD1	TRBJ2-5	CASSRRQGSQETQYF	TGTGCCAGCAGCCGGAGACAGGGGAGTCAAGAGACCCAGTACTTC
TRBV29-1	few	.	TRBJ2-7	CSVEIPGGGYEQYF	TGCAGCGTTGAAATCCCAGGGGGAGGCTACGAGCAGTACTTC
TRBV18	.	TRBD1	TRBJ2-1	CASSPPLGQLYNEQFF	TGTGCCAGCTCACCACCCCTGGGACAGCTCTACAATGAGCAGTTCTTC
TRBV5-6	.	TRBD1	TRBJ2-7	CASSLERTGPSEQYF	TGTGCCAGCAGCTTGGAACGGACAGGGCCCTCCGAGCAGTACTTC
TRBV6-5	.	.	TRBJ2-1	CASSRRDGGNEQFF	TGTGCCAGCAGTCGGAGAGACGGGGGCAATGAGCAGTTCTTC
TRBV27	.	TRBD2	TRBJ2-1	CASSLAGGGPNEQFF	TGTGCCAGCAGCTTAGCGGGAGGGGGCCCCAATGAGCAGTTCTTC
TRBV25-1	.	TRBD2	TRBJ2-1	CASSIQGLAFYNEQFF	TGTGCCAGCAGTATACAGGGACTAGCGTTTTACAATGAGCAGTTCTTC
TRBV27	.	TRBD2	TRBJ2-1	CASSPKTSGSSTNEQFF	TGTGCCAGCAGTCCAAAGACTAGCGGGAGTTCTACGAATGAGCAGTTCTTC
TRBV10-3	.	TRBD2	TRBJ2-7	CATDGGTSGSYEQYF	TGTGCCACGGATGGAGGGACTAGCGGGTCCTACGAGCAGTACTTC
TRBV10-2	.	TRBD2	TRBJ2-5	CASRLAGVETQYF	TGCGCCAGCCGTCTAGCGGGAGTGGAGACCCAGTACTTC
TRBV27	.	TRBD1	TRBJ2-3	CASSRTGTNTQYF	TGTGCCAGCAGCCGGACAGGGACAAATACGCAGTATTTT
TRBV30	.	.	TRBJ2-6	CAWRTRTATPSGANVLTF	TGTGCCTGGAGGACTCGGACAGCCACCCCATCTGGGGCCAACGTCCTGACTTTC
TRBV5-4	.	.	TRBJ2-2	CASSFQRFTGELFF	TGTGCCAGCAGCTTTCAACGGTTCACCGGGGAGCTGTTTTTT
TRBV9	.	.	TRBJ1-1	CASSVGQMNTEAFF	TGTGCCAGCAGCGTAGGACAGATGAACACTGAAGCTTTCTTT
TRBV27	.	TRBD1	TRBJ1-5	CASSLRDRVQPQHF	TGTGCCAGCAGTTTAAGGGACAGGGTACAGCCCCAGCATTTT
TRBV27	once	.	TRBJ1-4	CASRRALEATNEKLFF	TGTGCCAGCAGGCGGGCTTTGGAGGCAACTAATGAAAAACTGTTTTTT
TRBV2	.	TRBD2	TRBJ2-4	CASSASGMSDIQYF	TGTGCCAGCAGTGCTAGCGGGATGAGCGACATTCAGTACTTC
TRBV10-2	.	.	TRBJ1-5	CASSGQLVAQPQHF	TGCGCCAGCAGTGGACAGTTAGTAGCCCAGCCCCAGCATTTT
TRBV19	.	.	TRBJ1-1	CASSPLEGRGTEAFF	TGTGCCAGTAGTCCCTTGGAGGGACGAGGTACTGAAGCTTTCTTT
TRBV29-1	.	.	TRBJ1-2	CSVDARQGGGYTF	TGCAGCGTTGATGCGCGGCAGGGTGGTGGCTACACCTTC
TRBV18	.	.	TRBJ1-1	CASSSSRLISLTEAFF	TGTGCCAGCTCATCCTCTCGCCTCATTTCACTCACTGAAGCTTTCTTT
TRBV18	.	.	TRBJ2-1	CASSPSLSQDNEQFF	TGTGCCAGCTCACCAAGCCTGAGCCAGGACAATGAGCAGTTCTTC
TRBV27	.	TRBD1	TRBJ1-2	CASSLQGARDYGYTF	TGTGCCAGCAGTTTGCAGGGGGCGCGAGACTATGGCTACACCTTC
TRBV15	.	TRBD1	TRBJ1-5	CATRGTGETQPQHF	TGTGCCACCAGGGGGACAGGGGAAACTCAGCCCCAGCATTTT
TRBV29-1	.	TRBD2	TRBJ2-1	CSVLAGGDSYNEQFF	TGCAGCGTCCTAGCGGGAGGGGATTCCTACAATGAGCAGTTCTTC
TRBV10-1	few	.	TRBJ2-3	CASSESSVGTDTQYF	TGCGCCAGCAGTGAGTCTAGCGTCGGCACAGATACGCAGTATTTT
TRBV28	.	TRBD2	TRBJ2-1	CASSGGEGVNEQFF	TGTGCCAGCAGCGGGGGGGAGGGGGTGAATGAGCAGTTCTTC
TRBV2	.	.	TRBJ2-7	CASSVCEWGCEQYF	TGTGCCAGCAGTGTCTGCGAGTGGGGCTGCGAGCAGTACTTC
TRBV7-7	once	.	TRBJ2-2	CASSSEGPANTGELFF	TGTGCCAGCAGCTCAGAGGGCCCAGCGAACACCGGGGAGCTGTTTTTT
TRBV7-2	.	.	TRBJ2-3	CASSSGKGGITDTQYF	TGTGCCAGCAGCTCCGGTAAAGGCGGGATCACAGATACGCAGTATTTT
TRBV18	.	TRBD1	TRBJ2-4	CASSMDRNLAKNIQYF	TGTGCCAGCTCAATGGACAGGAACCTAGCCAAAAACATTCAGTACTTC
TRBV9	.	TRBD1	TRBJ2-1	CASSVARDRAHHNEQFF	TGTGCCAGCAGCGTAGCTCGAGACAGGGCACACCACAATGAGCAGTTCTTC